This T cell receptor (beta chain) was captured by sequencing in a study of T cells in Graves' hyperthyroidism and ophthalmopathy. This clonotype was observed many times. In germline, CDR1 is DFQATT, CDR2 SNEGSKA (reference sequence). V was clipped by 6 bases and J by 4 bases, with 18 bases between them. This CDR3 contains 14 residues. RNA transcripts served as the template for amplifying TCR beta CDR3 regions. HTBI primers were used for first-round RT-PCR of the TCR CDR3. TCRdb itself ran the multiplex PCR reads through MiXCR, one entry per CDR3 protein. The sample gives about 570,000 distinct CDR3 sequences, about 43% of which show up once; around a fifth is in the top ten.

This sequence originates from an adult woman with Graves' disease, either hyperthyroidism or ophthalmopathy (not recorded which). The chain has TRBV20-1 and TRBJ1-2; possible D gene TRBD1, 6 bases. Sequenced sample: peripheral blood or thyroid tissue (not recorded which). The CDR3 is CSAKVGQTVYGYTF. CDR3 coding DNA: TGCAGTGCCAAAGTCGGACAGACCGTCTATGGCTACACCTTC.